Presented here are 6 T cell receptor beta chains from one specimen sequenced in a study of regulatory dendritic cells for organ transplantation. Sorted T cells were CFSE-labeled and cultured 4 to 5 days with allogeneic regulatory or mature dendritic cells at 1:10. These receptors lack a known antigen. TCRdb keeps only in-frame clones here, not all; method: immunoSEQ multiplex PCR. The sample shows about 4,000 clones, around 70% of them seen only once. The sequenced material came from memory CD8+ T cells from blood cultured with dendritic cells. Described subset: CD45RO+ memory T cells. The source is a human donor in good health.

With regard to this clone: This sample includes further DNA sequences coding for the same CDR3. J is TRBJ2-1 and V is TRBV9, with D tentatively TRBD2 (6 bases). The CDR3 consists of 15 residues. Trimming left V 2 bases short and J 7 bases short, with 16 bases between. The germline V gene has CDR1 SGDLS and CDR2 YYNGEE. The DNA of the CDR3 is TGTGCCAGCAGCGTTAGCGGAAGGGCAGGTAATGAGCAGTTCTTC. It translates to CASSVSGRAGNEQFF. Together with reference TRBV9 and TRBJ2-1, the CDR3 gives the full variable domain: DSGVTQTPKHLITATGQRVTLRCSPRSGDLSVYWYQQSLDQGLQFLIQYYNGEERAKGNILERFSAQQFPDLHSELNLSSLELGDSALYFCASSVSGRAGNEQFFGPGTRLTVL.

This chain joins TRBV7-3 and TRBJ2-2; D unresolved. Germline loops: CDR1 SGHTA, CDR2 FQGTGA. The CDR3 has 13 residues. Trimming cost V 3 bases and J 4 bases, with 6 bases left between them. The CDR3 loop is CASSFISTGELFF. The DNA of the CDR3 is TGTGCCAGCAGCTTTATTAGCACCGGGGAGCTGTTTTTT. The entire variable domain, with the rest obtained from reference TRBV7-3 and TRBJ2-2, is as follows: GAGVSQTPSNKVTEKGKYVELRCDPISGHTALYWYRQSLGQGPEFLIYFQGTGAADDSGLPNDRFFAVRPEGSVSTLKIQRTERGDSAVYLCASSFISTGELFFGEGSRLTVL.

This clone was found a few times. The chain employs TRBV13 and TRBJ2-7; D is unresolved. The V and J ends lost 2 bases and 0 bases respectively, with 8 bases between them. The CDR3 totals 14 residues. Germline CDR1 is PRHDT and CDR2 is FYEKMQ (reference sequence). In DNA, the CDR3 is TGTGCCAGCAGCTTATTTACCTTCTCCTACGAGCAGTACTTC. It encodes CASSLFTFSYEQYF. Complete variable domain (other parts from reference TRBV13 and TRBJ2-7): AAGVIQSPRHLIKEKRETATLKCYPIPRHDTVYWYQQGPGQDPQFLISFYEKMQSDKGSIPDRFSAQQFSDYHSELNMSSLELGDSALYFCASSLFTFSYEQYFGPGTRLTVT.

The rearrangement links TRBV6-4 to TRBJ2-2; 9 nucleotides match TRBD2. There are 15 residues in the CDR3. V was pared by 0 bases and J by 4 bases, with 0 bases of the junction left unmatched. The germline CDR1 and CDR2 sequences are MRHNA and SNTAGT. Here the CDR3 reads CASSDSSGSTGELFF. The CDR3 DNA reads as TGTGCCAGCAGTGACTCTAGCGGGAGCACCGGGGAGCTGTTTTTT.

The chain uses TRBV9 and TRBJ2-1; D remains unclear. Trimming cost V 7 bases and J 0 bases, with 14 bases left between them. The CDR3 covers 15 residues. CDR1 SGDLS and CDR2 YYNGEE come from the germline V gene. CDR3 loop: CASQAWADSYNEQFF. The CDR3 nucleotides read TGTGCCAGCCAGGCTTGGGCGGACTCCTACAATGAGCAGTTCTTC.

The chain employs TRBV6-5 and TRBJ2-1, with TRBD2 matching over 7 bases. J gave up 4 bases and V 6 bases, and 9 bases lay outside the gene matches. The CDR3 loop spans 15 amino acids. CDR1 MNHEY and CDR2 SVGAGI come from the germline V gene. CDR3 region: CASSPRSGEYNEQFF. The DNA of the CDR3 is TGTGCCAGCAGCCCTAGAAGCGGGGAGTACAATGAGCAGTTCTTC.